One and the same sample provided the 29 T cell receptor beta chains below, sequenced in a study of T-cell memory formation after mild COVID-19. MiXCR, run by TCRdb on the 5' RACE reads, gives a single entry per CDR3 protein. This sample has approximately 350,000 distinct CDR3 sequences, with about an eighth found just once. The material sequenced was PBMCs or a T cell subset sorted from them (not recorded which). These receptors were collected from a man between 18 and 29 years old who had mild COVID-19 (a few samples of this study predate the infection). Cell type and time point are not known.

In nucleotides, the CDR3 is TGCGCCAGCAGCCCCGGGGACAGCCATAATTCACCCCTCCACTTT. This encodes CASSPGDSHNSPLHF. V gene TRBV5-1 combines with J gene TRBJ1-6, with 7 bases matching TRBD1. This CDR3 is built from 15 residues. J lost 5 bases, V lost 4 bases, and 6 bases had no gene match. The germline V gene encodes CDR1 SGHRS and CDR2 YFSETQ. The whole variable domain, remainder taken from reference TRBV5-1 and TRBJ1-6, is KAGVTQTPRYLIKTRGQQVTLSCSPISGHRSVSWYQQTPGQGLQFLFEYFSETQRNKGNFPGRFSGRQFSNSRSEMNVSTLELGDSALYLCASSPGDSHNSPLHFGNGTRLTVT.

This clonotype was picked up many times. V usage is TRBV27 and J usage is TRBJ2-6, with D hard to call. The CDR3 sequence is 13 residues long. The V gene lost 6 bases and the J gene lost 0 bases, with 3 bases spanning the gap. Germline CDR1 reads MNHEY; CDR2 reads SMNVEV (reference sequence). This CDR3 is CASRLSGANVLTF. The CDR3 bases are TGTGCCAGCAGGCTCTCTGGGGCCAACGTCCTGACTTTC. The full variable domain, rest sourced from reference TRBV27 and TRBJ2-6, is EAQVTQNPRYLITVTGKKLTVTCSQNMNHEYMSWYRQDPGLGLRQIYYSMNVEVTDKGDVPEGYKVSRKEKRNFPLILESPSPNQTSLYFCASRLSGANVLTFGAGSRLTVL.

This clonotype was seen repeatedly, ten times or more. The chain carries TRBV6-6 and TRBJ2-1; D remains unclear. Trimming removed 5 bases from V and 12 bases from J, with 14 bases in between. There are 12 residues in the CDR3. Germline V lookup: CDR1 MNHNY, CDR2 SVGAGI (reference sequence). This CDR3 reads CASSQDQTGQFF. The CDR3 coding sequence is TGTGCCAGCAGTCAAGACCAAACGGGGCAGTTCTTC.

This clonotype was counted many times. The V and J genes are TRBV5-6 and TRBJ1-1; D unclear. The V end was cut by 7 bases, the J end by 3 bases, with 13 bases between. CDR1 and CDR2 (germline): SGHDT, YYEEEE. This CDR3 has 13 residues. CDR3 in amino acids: CASYLGPHTEAFF. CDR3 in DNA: TGTGCCAGCTACCTAGGGCCTCACACTGAAGCTTTCTTT.

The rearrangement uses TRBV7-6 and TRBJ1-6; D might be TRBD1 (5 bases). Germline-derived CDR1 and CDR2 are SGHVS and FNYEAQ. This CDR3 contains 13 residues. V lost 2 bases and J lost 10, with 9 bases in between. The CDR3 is CASSLFGGSPLHF. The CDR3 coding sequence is TGTGCCAGCAGCTTATTTGGGGGGTCACCCCTCCACTTT.

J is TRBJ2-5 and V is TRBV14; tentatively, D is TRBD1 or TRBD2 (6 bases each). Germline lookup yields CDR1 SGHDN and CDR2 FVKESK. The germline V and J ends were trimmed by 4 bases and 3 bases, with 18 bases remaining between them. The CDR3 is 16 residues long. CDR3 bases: TGTGCCAGCAGCCTCCGAAGGGGGACTGCAGAAGAGACCCAGTACTTC. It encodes CASSLRRGTAEETQYF.

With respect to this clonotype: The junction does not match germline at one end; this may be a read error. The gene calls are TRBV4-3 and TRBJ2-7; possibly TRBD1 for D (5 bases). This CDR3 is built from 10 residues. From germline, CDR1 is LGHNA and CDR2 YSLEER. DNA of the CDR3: TGCGCCAGCAGCCAAGGGGAAGGGGTCTTC. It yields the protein CASSQGEGVF.

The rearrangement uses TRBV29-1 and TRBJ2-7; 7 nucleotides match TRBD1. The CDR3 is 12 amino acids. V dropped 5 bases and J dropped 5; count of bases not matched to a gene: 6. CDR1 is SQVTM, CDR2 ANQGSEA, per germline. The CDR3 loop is CSVKRGPNEQYF. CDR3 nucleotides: TGCAGCGTTAAAAGGGGGCCCAACGAGCAGTACTTC.

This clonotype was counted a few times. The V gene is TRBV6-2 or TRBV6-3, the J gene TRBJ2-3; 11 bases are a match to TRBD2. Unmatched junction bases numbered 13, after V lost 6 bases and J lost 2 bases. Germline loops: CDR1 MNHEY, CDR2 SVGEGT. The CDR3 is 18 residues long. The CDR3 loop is CASRGPSGGPYYTDTQYF. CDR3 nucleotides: TGTGCCAGCAGAGGACCTAGCGGGGGGCCTTACTACACAGATACGCAGTATTTT.

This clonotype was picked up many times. The CDR3 spells CASSLTSVEETQYF. The CDR3 nucleotides are TGCGCCAGCAGTCTGACTAGCGTGGAGGAGACCCAGTACTTC. The V and J genes are TRBV4-1 and TRBJ2-5; 8 bases line up with TRBD2. Trimming at V came to 6 bases and at J to 5 bases, leaving 8 bases not matched to a gene. Germline assignment: CDR1 MGHRA and CDR2 YSYEKL. The length of the CDR3 is 14 residues.

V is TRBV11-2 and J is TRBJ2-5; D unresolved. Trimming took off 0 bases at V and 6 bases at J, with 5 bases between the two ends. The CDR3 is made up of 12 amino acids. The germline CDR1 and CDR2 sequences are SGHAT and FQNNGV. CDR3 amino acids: CASSLDPQTQYF. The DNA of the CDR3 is TGTGCCAGCAGCTTAGATCCCCAGACCCAGTACTTC.

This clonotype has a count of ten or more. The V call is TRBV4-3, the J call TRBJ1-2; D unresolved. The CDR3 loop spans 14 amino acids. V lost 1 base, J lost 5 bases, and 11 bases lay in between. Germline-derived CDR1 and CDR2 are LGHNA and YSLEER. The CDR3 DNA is TGCGCCAGCAGCCAAGTAGGCCGAGGGTATGGCTACACCTTC. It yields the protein CASSQVGRGYGYTF.

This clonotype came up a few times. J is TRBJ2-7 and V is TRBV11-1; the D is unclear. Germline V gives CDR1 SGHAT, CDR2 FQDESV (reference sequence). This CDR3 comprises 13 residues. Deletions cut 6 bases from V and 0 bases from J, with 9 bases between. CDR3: CASSGYNSYEQYF. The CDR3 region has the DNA TGTGCCAGCAGTGGCTACAACTCCTACGAGCAGTACTTC.

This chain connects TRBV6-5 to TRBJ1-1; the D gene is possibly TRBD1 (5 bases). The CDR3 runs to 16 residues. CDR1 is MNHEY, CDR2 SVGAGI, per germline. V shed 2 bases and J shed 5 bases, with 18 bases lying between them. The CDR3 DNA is TGTGCCAGCAGTTACCGGGGGGGGGTAGGTGCTACTGAAGCTTTCTTT. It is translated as CASSYRGGVGATEAFF.

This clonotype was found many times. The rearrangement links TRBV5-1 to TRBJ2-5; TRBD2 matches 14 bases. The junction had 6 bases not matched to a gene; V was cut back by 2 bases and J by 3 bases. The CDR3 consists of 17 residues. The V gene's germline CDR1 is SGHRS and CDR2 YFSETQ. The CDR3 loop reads CASSFGTSGGPKETQYF. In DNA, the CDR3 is TGCGCCAGCAGCTTTGGGACTAGCGGGGGACCTAAAGAGACCCAGTACTTC.

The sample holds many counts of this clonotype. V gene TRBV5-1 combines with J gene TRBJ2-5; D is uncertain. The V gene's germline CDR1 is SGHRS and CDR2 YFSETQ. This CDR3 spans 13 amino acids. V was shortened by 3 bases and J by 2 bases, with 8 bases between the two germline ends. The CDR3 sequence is CASSWELQETQYF. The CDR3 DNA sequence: TGCGCCAGCAGCTGGGAACTACAAGAGACCCAGTACTTC.

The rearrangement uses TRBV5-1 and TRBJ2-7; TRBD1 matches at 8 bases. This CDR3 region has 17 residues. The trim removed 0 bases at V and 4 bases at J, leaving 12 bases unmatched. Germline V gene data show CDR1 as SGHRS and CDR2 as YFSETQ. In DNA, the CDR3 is TGCGCCAGCAGCTTGGGGGTGCCGTCAGGGGGCTTTTACGAGCAGTACGTC. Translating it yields CASSLGVPSGGFYEQYV.

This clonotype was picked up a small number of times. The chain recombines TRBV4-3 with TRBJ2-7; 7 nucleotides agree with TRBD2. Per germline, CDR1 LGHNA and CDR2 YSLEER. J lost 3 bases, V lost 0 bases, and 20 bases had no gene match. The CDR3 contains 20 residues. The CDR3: CASSQDSYTREAGTIYEQYF. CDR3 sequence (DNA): TGCGCCAGCAGCCAAGATTCGTACACACGGGAGGCCGGGACTATCTACGAGCAGTACTTC.

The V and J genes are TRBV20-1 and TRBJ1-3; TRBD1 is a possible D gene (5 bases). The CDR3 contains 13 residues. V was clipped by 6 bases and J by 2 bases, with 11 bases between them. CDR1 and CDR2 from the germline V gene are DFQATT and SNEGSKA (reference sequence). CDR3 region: CSAGGTAGNTIYF. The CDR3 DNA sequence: TGCAGTGCCGGAGGGACCGCTGGAAACACCATATATTTT.

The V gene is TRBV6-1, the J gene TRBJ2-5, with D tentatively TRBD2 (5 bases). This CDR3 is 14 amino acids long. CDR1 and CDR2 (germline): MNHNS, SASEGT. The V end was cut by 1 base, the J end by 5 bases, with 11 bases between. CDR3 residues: CASSEGVPGETQYF. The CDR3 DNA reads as TGTGCCAGCAGTGAAGGAGTCCCGGGGGAGACCCAGTACTTC.

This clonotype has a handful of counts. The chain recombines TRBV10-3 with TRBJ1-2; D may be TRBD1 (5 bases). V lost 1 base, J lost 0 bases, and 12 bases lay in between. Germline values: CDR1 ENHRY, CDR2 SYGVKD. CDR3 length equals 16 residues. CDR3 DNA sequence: TGTGCCATCAGTGAGTACCGGGACGGAGCTAACTATGGCTACACCTTC. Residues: CAISEYRDGANYGYTF.

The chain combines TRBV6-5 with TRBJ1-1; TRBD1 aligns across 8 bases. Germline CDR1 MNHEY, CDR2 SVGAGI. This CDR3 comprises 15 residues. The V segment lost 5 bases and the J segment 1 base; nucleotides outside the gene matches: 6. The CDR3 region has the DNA TGTGCCAGCAGTCGGACAGGGTCTCCGAACACTGAAGCTTTCTTT. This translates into CASSRTGSPNTEAFF.

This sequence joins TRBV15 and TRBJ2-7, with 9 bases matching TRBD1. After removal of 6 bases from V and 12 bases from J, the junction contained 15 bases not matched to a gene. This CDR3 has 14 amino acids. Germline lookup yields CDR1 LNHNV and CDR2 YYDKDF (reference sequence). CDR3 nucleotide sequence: TGTGCCACCAGAGCCGGGACAGGGCATAGGGAACGGTACGTC. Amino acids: CATRAGTGHRERYV.

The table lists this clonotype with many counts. Written as DNA, the CDR3 is TGTGCCAGCAGCTCCAGCTCCTACAATGAGCAGTTCTTC. This encodes CASSSSSYNEQFF. The chain links TRBV7-6 to TRBJ2-1; D remains unclear. This CDR3 has 13 residues. V was pared by 4 bases and J by 0 bases, with 4 bases between. The germline V gene encodes CDR1 SGHVS and CDR2 FNYEAQ.

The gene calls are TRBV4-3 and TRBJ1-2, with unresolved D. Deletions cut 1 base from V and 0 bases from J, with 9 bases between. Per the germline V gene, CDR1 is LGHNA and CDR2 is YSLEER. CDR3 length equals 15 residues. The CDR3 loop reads CASSQADGTNYGYTF. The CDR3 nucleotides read TGCGCCAGCAGCCAAGCGGACGGCACTAACTATGGCTACACCTTC.

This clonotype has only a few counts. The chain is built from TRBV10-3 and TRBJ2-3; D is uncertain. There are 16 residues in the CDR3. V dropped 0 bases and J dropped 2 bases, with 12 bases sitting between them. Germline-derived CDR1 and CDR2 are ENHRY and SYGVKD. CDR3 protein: CAISESVDKLTDTQYF. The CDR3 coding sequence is TGTGCCATCAGTGAGTCCGTTGACAAACTCACAGATACGCAGTATTTT.

The CDR3, as DNA: TGTGCCAGCAGCTTAGCCACGGACAGGGGGCGAGCTAACTATGGCTACACCTTC. Its protein product is CASSLATDRGRANYGYTF. The chain recombines TRBV7-9 with TRBJ1-2, with TRBD1 matching 11 bases. The junction had 6 bases not matched to a gene; V was cut back by 0 bases and J by 0 bases. Germline V gene data show CDR1 as SEHNR and CDR2 as FQNEAQ (reference sequence). This CDR3 has 18 residues.

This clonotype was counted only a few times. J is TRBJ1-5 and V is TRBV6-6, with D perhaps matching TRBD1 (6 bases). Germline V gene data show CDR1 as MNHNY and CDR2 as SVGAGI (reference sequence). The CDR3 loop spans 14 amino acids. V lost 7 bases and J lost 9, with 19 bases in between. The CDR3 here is CASKGVEGLSPQHF. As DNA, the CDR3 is TGTGCCAGCAAGGGGGTGGAAGGTTTGTCGCCCCAGCATTTT.

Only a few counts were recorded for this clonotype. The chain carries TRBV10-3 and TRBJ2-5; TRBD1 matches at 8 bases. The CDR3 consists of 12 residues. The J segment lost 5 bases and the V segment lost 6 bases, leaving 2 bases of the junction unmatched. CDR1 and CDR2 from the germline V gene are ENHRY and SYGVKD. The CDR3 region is CAIRGDRETQYF. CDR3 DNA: TGTGCCATCAGGGGGGACAGGGAGACCCAGTACTTC.